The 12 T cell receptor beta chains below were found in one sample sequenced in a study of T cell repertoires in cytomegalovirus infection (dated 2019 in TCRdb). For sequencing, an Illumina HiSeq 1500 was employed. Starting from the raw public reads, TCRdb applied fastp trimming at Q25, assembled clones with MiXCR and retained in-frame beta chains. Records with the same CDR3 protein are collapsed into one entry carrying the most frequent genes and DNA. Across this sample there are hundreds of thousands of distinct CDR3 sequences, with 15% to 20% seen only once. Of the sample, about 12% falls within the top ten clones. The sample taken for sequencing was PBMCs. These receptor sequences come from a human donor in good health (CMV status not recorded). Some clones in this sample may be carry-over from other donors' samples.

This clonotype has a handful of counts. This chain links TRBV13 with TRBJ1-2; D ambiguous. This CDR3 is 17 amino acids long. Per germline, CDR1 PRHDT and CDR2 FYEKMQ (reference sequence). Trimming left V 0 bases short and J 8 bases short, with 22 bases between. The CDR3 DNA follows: TGTGCCAGCAGCTTAGGAGGAGTGGGGAATCCCCTGCGGGGCTACACCTTC. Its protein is CASSLGGVGNPLRGYTF.

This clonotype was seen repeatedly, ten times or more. The CDR3 spells CASSLFVSNQPQHF. In DNA form, the CDR3 reads TGTGCCAGCAGTTTATTCGTTAGCAATCAGCCCCAGCATTTT. This chain joins TRBV12-3 or TRBV12-4 and TRBJ1-5, with D unresolved. Between the trimmed V and J ends, which lost 2 bases and 0 bases, there was a span of 5 bases. This CDR3 has 14 residues.

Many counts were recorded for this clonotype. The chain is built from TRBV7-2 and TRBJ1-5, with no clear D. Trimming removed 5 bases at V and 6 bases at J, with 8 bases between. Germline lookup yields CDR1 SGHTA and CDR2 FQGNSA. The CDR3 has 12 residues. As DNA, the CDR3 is TGTGCCAGCAGCCCGCCGGGTCAGCCCCAGCATTTT. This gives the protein CASSPPGQPQHF.

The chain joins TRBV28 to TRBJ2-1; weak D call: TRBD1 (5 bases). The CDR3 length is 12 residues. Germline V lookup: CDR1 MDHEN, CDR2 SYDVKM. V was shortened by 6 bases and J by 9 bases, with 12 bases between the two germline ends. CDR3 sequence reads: CASRQGLTEQFF. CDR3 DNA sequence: TGTGCCAGCAGGCAGGGTTTAACTGAGCAGTTCTTC.

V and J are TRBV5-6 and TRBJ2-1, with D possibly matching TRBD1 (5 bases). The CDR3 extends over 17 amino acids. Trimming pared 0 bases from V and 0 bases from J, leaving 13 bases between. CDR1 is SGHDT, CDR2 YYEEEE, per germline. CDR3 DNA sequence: TGTGCCAGCAGCTTGGCTGCAGGGCCCAGCTCCTACAATGAGCAGTTCTTC. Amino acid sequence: CASSLAAGPSSYNEQFF.

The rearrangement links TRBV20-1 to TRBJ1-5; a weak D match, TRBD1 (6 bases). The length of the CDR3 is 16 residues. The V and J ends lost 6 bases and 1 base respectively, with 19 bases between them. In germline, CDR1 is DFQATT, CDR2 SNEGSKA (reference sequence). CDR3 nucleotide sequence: TGCAGTGCCCCAGCTAGGGGGGGTTCGAGCAATCAGCCCCAGCATTTT. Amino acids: CSAPARGGSSNQPQHF.

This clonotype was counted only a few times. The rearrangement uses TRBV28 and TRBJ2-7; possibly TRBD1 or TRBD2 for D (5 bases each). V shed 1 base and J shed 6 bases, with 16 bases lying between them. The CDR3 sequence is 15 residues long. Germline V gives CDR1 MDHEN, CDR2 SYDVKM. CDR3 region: CASSLFPGRSSEQYF. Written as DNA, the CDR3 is TGTGCCAGCAGTTTATTTCCGGGACGGAGCTCCGAGCAGTACTTC.

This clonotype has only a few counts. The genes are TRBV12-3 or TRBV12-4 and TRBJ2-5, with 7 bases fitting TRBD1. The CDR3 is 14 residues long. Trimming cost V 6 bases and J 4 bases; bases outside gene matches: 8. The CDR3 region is CASRRTGPGETQYF. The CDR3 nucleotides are TGTGCCAGCAGGCGGACAGGTCCAGGAGAGACCCAGTACTTC.

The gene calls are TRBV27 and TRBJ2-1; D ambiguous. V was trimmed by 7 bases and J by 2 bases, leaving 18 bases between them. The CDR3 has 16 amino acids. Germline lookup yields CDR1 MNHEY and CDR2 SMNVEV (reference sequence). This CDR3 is CASTMVGAITYNEQFF. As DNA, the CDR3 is TGTGCCAGCACCATGGTAGGAGCTATTACCTACAATGAGCAGTTCTTC.

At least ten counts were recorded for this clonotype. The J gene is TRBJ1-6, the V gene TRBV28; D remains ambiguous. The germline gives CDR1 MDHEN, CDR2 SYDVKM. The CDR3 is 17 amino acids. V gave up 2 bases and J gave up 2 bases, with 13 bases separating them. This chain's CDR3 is CASSLAPISTYNSPLHF. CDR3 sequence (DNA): TGTGCCAGCAGTTTAGCACCAATATCGACCTATAATTCACCCCTCCACTTT.

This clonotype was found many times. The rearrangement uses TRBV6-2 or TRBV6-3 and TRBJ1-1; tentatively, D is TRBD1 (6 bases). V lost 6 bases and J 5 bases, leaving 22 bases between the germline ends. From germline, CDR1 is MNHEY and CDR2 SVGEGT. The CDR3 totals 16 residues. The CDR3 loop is CASRDQGSAGWTEAFF. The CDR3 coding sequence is TGTGCCAGCAGGGATCAGGGGAGCGCGGGGTGGACTGAAGCTTTCTTT.

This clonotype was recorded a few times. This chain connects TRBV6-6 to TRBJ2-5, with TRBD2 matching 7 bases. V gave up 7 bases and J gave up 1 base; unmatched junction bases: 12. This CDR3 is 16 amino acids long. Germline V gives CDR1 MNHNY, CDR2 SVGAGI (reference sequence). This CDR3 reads CASNSWGRAGQETQYF. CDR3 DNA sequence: TGTGCCAGCAATTCTTGGGGGAGGGCAGGCCAAGAGACCCAGTACTTC.